This T cell receptor (beta chain) was identified during a study of resident and recirculating memory T cells in vitiligo. Across the whole study: Each patient gave two lesional and two nonlesional epidermal shave biopsies, plus PBMCs. Whole samples, not sorted cells, were homogenized and used for genomic DNA extraction.

Stable vitiligo meant no lesion change over the previous 6 months. The repertoire was sequenced with immunoSEQ multiplex PCR; TCRdb's copy has only in-frame clones and lacks some. The table records roughly 80,000 clones, 92% of them present only once. The V end lost 2 bases, the J end lost 4 bases, and 12 bases lay between the germline ends. Looked up from germline, CDR1 is MNHNS and CDR2 is SASEGT. The CDR3 loop spans 14 amino acids. Study-wide results and limits: Different lesions suggested infiltration by different T cell clones.

With respect to this clone: Its target is not known.

The clonotype comes from a male donor with vitiligo. This chain uses TRBV6-1 with TRBJ2-7, with D possibly TRBD2 on 5 matching bases. The sample comprised blood. The CDR3 sequence: CASSERRAVYEQYF. CDR3 coding DNA: TGTGCCAGCAGTGAACGGCGGGCCGTTTACGAGCAGTACTTC.